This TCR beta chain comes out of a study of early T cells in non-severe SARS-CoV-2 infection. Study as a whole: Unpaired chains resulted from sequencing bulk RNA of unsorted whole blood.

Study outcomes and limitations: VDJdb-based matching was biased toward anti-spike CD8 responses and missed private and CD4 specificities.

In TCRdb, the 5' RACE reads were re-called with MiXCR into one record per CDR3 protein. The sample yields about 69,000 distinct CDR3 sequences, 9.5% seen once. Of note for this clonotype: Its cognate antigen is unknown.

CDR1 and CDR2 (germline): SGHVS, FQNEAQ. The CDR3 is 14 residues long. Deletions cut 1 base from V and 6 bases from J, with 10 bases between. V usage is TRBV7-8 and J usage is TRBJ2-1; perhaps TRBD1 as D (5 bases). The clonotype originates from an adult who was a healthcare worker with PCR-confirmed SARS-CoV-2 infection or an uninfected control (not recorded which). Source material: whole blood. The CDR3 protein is CASSLGGRSNEQFF. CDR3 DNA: TGTGCCAGCAGCTTAGGGGGCCGGAGCAATGAGCAGTTCTTC.